The 18 T cell receptor beta chains presented below share a single source sample, sequenced in a study of blood T cell repertoires in COVID-19. Sequencing used immunoSEQ multiplex PCR; TCRdb keeps in-frame clones, though not all of them. The sample has under 200,000 clones, around 87% seen once. Sequencing used peripheral blood. These receptors were collected from a man between 40 and 49 years old with active or convalescent COVID-19.

Note on this clone: One junction end disagrees with the germline gene, perhaps due to a read error. The CDR3 here is CASSAGFLGDTGELLF. The DNA for the CDR3 is TGTGCCAGCAGTGCAGGATTTTTGGGGGACACCGGGGAGCTGCTTTTT. The rearrangement joins TRBV2 to TRBJ2-2; a weak D match, TRBD1 (6 bases). The CDR3 spans 16 residues. Germline V lookup: CDR1 SNHLY, CDR2 FYNNEI. Full variable domain (remainder filled in from reference TRBV2 and TRBJ2-2): EPEVTQTPSHQVTQMGQEVILRCVPISNHLYFYWYRQILGQKVEFLVSFYNNEISEKSEIFDDQFSVERPDGSNFTLKIRSTKLEDSAMYFCASSAGFLGDTGELLFGEGSRLTVL.

The table lists this clone with a few counts. The rearrangement links TRBV4-1 to TRBJ1-5; D is perhaps TRBD1 (6 bases). Between the trimmed V and J ends, which lost 3 bases and 0 bases, there was a span of 18 bases. The CDR3 sequence is 18 residues long. CDR1 and CDR2 (germline): MGHRA, YSYEKL. CDR3 bases: TGCGCCAGCAGCCAGGCTAGTAAGACAGGCTATAGCAATCAGCCCCAGCATTTT. This encodes CASSQASKTGYSNQPQHF.

V is TRBV27 and J is TRBJ2-7; 8 bases are a match to TRBD1. Germline V gives CDR1 MNHEY, CDR2 SMNVEV (reference sequence). V was pared by 5 bases and J by 5 bases, with 2 bases of the junction left unmatched. The CDR3 consists of 12 residues. Written as DNA, the CDR3 is TGTGCCAGCAGTATGACAGGGGACGAGCAGTACTTC. This translates into CASSMTGDEQYF.

This clone has only one observation. The CDR3 protein is CASSYGTGGTDTQYF. CDR3 DNA: TGTGCCAGCAGTTACGGGACAGGGGGTACAGATACGCAGTATTTT. The rearrangement joins TRBV6-5 to TRBJ2-3; 11 bases match TRBD1. The CDR3 contains 15 residues. Germline CDR1 reads MNHEY; CDR2 reads SVGAGI. The trim removed 2 bases at V and 3 bases at J, leaving 1 base unmatched.

This clone appeared a few times. This rearrangement joins TRBV3-1 (or the pseudogene TRBV3-2) to TRBJ1-6; perhaps TRBD1 as D (5 bases). The germline CDR1 and CDR2 sequences are LGHDT and YNNKEL (reference sequence). The CDR3 is 14 residues long. Trimming cost V 3 bases and J 10 bases, with 13 bases left between them. The CDR3 here is CASSQGGGRSPLHF. The CDR3 DNA follows: TGTGCCAGCAGCCAGGGCGGGGGTAGGTCACCCCTCCACTTT.

This clone has only a few counts. V usage is TRBV27 and J usage is TRBJ1-5; possible D gene TRBD1, 5 bases. This CDR3 comprises 13 residues. V was cut by 3 bases and J by 4 bases, with 7 bases left in between. Germline loops: CDR1 MNHEY, CDR2 SMNVEV (reference sequence). The CDR3 region is CASSLDTNQPQHF. CDR3 nucleotides: TGTGCCAGCAGTTTGGACACAAATCAGCCCCAGCATTTT.

This rearrangement joins TRBV14 to TRBJ2-3; D possibly corresponds to TRBD2 (5 bases). V lost 4 bases, J lost 0 bases, and 8 bases lay in between. The length of the CDR3 is 14 residues. Germline-derived CDR1 and CDR2 are SGHDN and FVKESK. The CDR3 DNA reads as TGTGCCAGCAGCCGGACTCTTAGCACAGATACGCAGTATTTT. It yields the protein CASSRTLSTDTQYF.

This clone came up once. The chain recombines TRBV5-1 with TRBJ1-1; a weak D match, TRBD1 (5 bases). Trimming stripped 4 bases from V and 4 bases from J, with 17 bases between. The germline gives CDR1 SGHRS, CDR2 YFSETQ. The CDR3 runs to 15 residues. The CDR3 DNA follows: TGCGCCAGCAGCGCTGTCGGGCAGGGAGGCACTGAAGCTTTCTTT. This codes for CASSAVGQGGTEAFF.

The chain links TRBV28 to TRBJ1-2; D is undetermined. The CDR3 is made up of 13 amino acids. The germline V gene has CDR1 MDHEN and CDR2 SYDVKM. V gave up 5 bases and J gave up 2 bases, with 9 bases separating them. In DNA form, the CDR3 reads TGTGCCAGCAGTCTGCGGGGAAACTATGGCTACACCTTC. Its protein product is CASSLRGNYGYTF.

The chain combines TRBV15 with TRBJ2-1; D not certain. V lost 0 bases to trimming and J lost 5 bases, with 11 bases between them. The length of the CDR3 is 15 residues. Germline V lookup: CDR1 LNHNV, CDR2 YYDKDF (reference sequence). CDR3 amino acids: CATSRDPRLNNEQFF. DNA for the CDR3: TGTGCCACCAGCAGAGATCCCCGACTTAACAATGAGCAGTTCTTC. Full variable domain (missing parts from reference TRBV15 and TRBJ2-1): DAMVIQNPRYQVTQFGKPVTLSCSQTLNHNVMYWYQQKSSQAPKLLFHYYDKDFNNEADTPDNFQSRRPNTSFCFLDIRSPGLGDTAMYLCATSRDPRLNNEQFFGPGTRLTVL.

V is TRBV6-5 and J is TRBJ1-1, with TRBD1 matching 8 bases. Germline assignment: CDR1 MNHEY and CDR2 SVGAGI. After removal of 6 bases from V and 1 base from J, the junction contained 4 bases not matched to a gene. The CDR3 runs to 14 residues. CDR3 sequence reads: CASRKDRANTEAFF. The CDR3 nucleotides read TGTGCCAGCAGGAAGGACAGGGCGAACACTGAAGCTTTCTTT.

The V and J genes are TRBV6-4 and TRBJ1-3; no clear D. Germline CDR1 is MRHNA and CDR2 is SNTAGT. The CDR3 sequence is 15 residues long. The germline V and J ends were trimmed by 2 bases and 0 bases, with 8 bases remaining between them. The CDR3 coding sequence is TGTGCCAGCAGTGACACAGCCGACTCTGGAAACACCATATATTTT. It specifies CASSDTADSGNTIYF.

The V and J genes are TRBV11-2 and TRBJ2-1; tentative D call: TRBD2 (6 bases). In germline, CDR1 is SGHAT, CDR2 FQNNGV. The CDR3 sequence is 14 residues long. Trimming stripped 1 base from V and 7 bases from J, with 11 bases between. The CDR3 DNA reads TGTGCCAGCAGCTTAGTAGCCCGGGGGAATGAGCAGTTCTTC. This gives the protein CASSLVARGNEQFF.

In this sample, this clone turned up once. The rearrangement joins TRBV5-1 to TRBJ2-1; 8 nucleotides agree with TRBD1. The CDR3 covers 14 residues. The J segment lost 7 bases and the V segment lost 0 bases, leaving 3 bases of the junction unmatched. CDR1 SGHRS and CDR2 YFSETQ come from the germline V gene. In nucleotides, the CDR3 is TGCGCCAGCAGCTTGGACAGGGGGGCGAATGAGCAGTTCTTC. This codes for CASSLDRGANEQFF.

Written as DNA, the CDR3 is TGCGCCAGCAGTGCAGGGGGTATTAGCACTGAAGCTTTCTTT. Protein product: CASSAGGISTEAFF. The chain couples TRBV10-2 to TRBJ1-1; 7 nucleotides line up with TRBD1. Losses at the gene ends were 4 bases for V and 4 bases for J; bases not matched to a gene: 6. Germline CDR1 and CDR2: WSHSY and SAAADI. The CDR3 is 14 residues long.

V is TRBV12-3 or TRBV12-4 and J is TRBJ2-5, with D possibly being TRBD1 (5 bases). V shed 6 bases and J shed 3 bases, with 11 bases lying between them. This CDR3 has 13 residues. CDR3 DNA sequence: TGTGCCAGCAGAAGAGACAGCGAAGAGACCCAGTACTTC. It yields the protein CASRRDSEETQYF.

The V call is TRBV30, the J call TRBJ1-2; 10 bases align to TRBD1. Trimming cost V 5 bases and J 5 bases; bases outside gene matches: 8. CDR1 and CDR2 from the germline V gene are GTSNPN and SVGIG (reference sequence). The CDR3 spans 14 residues. The CDR3 sequence is CAWGHDRGRYGYTF. The CDR3 DNA is TGTGCCTGGGGGCACGACAGGGGGCGGTATGGCTACACCTTC.

The J gene is TRBJ2-1, the V gene TRBV27, with 12 nucleotides matching TRBD2. Germline V CDR1 and CDR2: MNHEY, SMNVEV (reference sequence). CDR3 size: 19 residues. J was trimmed by 1 base and V by 3 bases; bases with no gene match: 10. CDR3 DNA: TGTGCCAGCAGTTTGCCCACTAGCGGGGGGACCTTTTCCTACAATGAGCAGTTCTTC. It yields the protein CASSLPTSGGTFSYNEQFF.